The clone carrying this T cell receptor (beta chain) has only one observation. The antigen is undetermined. The entry originates in a study of regulatory dendritic cells for organ transplantation. CDR1 and CDR2 (germline): SGHVS, FQNEAQ. Trimming left V 1 base short and J 8 bases short, with 18 bases between. The CDR3 totals 16 residues. Study conclusions and caveats: Among resting subsets, memory CD8+ cells contained the most alloreactive clonotypes. Between individuals, the alloreactive memory CD8+ T cell pool differed considerably. Regulatory dendritic cells appeared to expand memory CD8+ clones less than mature ones.

FACS sorted CD4+ or CD8+ T cells into CD45RA+ naive and CD45RO+ memory. Sequencing was performed with immunoSEQ multiplex PCR; in TCRdb, only in-frame clones are kept and a portion is missing. The table has around 30,000 clones, approximately 77% seen once; the top ten hold over 0.35%. V gene TRBV7-8 combines with J gene TRBJ2-1; possibly TRBD2 for D (6 bases). The source material was naive CD8+ T cells from blood. As to subset: CD45RA+ naive T cells. The receptor was derived from a human donor in good health. DNA of the CDR3: TGTGCCAGCAGCTTAGTGTGGCAGGAGGGTAACGATGAGCAGTTCTTC. It codes for CASSLVWQEGNDEQFF. Complete variable domain (other parts from reference TRBV7-8 and TRBJ2-1): GAGVSQSPRYKVAKRGQDVALRCDPISGHVSLFWYQQALGQGPEFLTYFQNEAQLDKSGLPSDRFFAERPEGSVSTLKIQRTQQEDSAVYLCASSLVWQEGNDEQFFGPGTRLTVL.